These 5 T cell receptor beta chains were all obtained from the same sample, sequenced in a study of T cells in Graves' hyperthyroidism and ophthalmopathy (dated by TCRdb to the late 2010s). The library was built by means of multiplex PCR. The sequencer was an Illumina HiSeq 2000. The TCR beta CDR3 regions were amplified from the RNA transcripts. The TCR CDR3 was subjected to a first round of RT-PCR using the HTBI primer set and the Qiagen OneStep RT-PCR kit. TCRdb reanalyzed the raw reads on its own, using fastp at Q25 for trimming and MiXCR for clone calling, and kept in-frame beta chains. Records with the same CDR3 protein are collapsed into one entry carrying the most frequent genes and DNA. The sample table holds 350,000 to 450,000 distinct CDR3 sequences, of which approximately 18% were seen once. 34% of the sample rests with the top ten. The sample consisted of blood. Receptors were obtained from a woman aged 30 to 39 with Graves' hyperthyroidism that later progressed to Graves' ophthalmopathy.

This clonotype was counted many times. The chain's CDR3 is CASSGIEQYF. The CDR3 DNA is TGTGCCAGCAGCGGAATCGAGCAGTACTTC. The V call is TRBV11-2, the J call TRBJ2-7; no reliable D call. This CDR3 is 10 amino acids long. Germline lookup yields CDR1 SGHAT and CDR2 FQNNGV. Trimming cost V 5 bases and J 6 bases, with 5 bases left between them.

In this sample, this clonotype turned up once. Since a much larger clone is just one base distant, this may be a read error. This sequence joins TRBV18 and TRBJ2-7, with a weak D call TRBD2 (6 bases). Looked up from germline, CDR1 is KGHSH and CDR2 is LQKENI. V was clipped by 6 bases and J by 3 bases, with 15 bases between them. This CDR3 has 14 residues. The CDR3 DNA reads as TGTGCCAGCTCCCACGGCGGGGAACGCTACGAGCAGTACTTC. It translates to CASSHGGERYEQYF.

The chain combines TRBV6-1 with TRBJ1-1; D is undetermined. From germline, CDR1 is MNHNS and CDR2 SASEGT. The CDR3 contains 16 residues. V was clipped by 1 base and J by 3 bases, with 15 bases between them. The CDR3 DNA is TGTGCCAGCAGTGAAGAAGTAACCAGGCGGGACACTGAAGCTTTCTTT. Amino acid sequence: CASSEEVTRRDTEAFF.

This clonotype was counted ten times or more. This chain links TRBV18 with TRBJ2-5, with D possibly matching TRBD1 (5 bases). The V and J ends lost 5 bases and 1 base respectively, with 11 bases between them. The CDR3 sequence is 14 residues long. Germline V gene sequence: CDR1 KGHSH, CDR2 LQKENI. The CDR3 loop reads CASSLVDSQETQYF. The CDR3 DNA reads as TGTGCCAGCTCATTGGTTGACAGCCAAGAGACCCAGTACTTC.

The chain carries TRBV3-1 and TRBJ1-3, with unresolved D. Germline V gene data show CDR1 as LGHDT and CDR2 as YNNKEL (reference sequence). The ends were cut back, 6 bases at V and 0 bases at J, with 24 bases in the middle. The CDR3 sequence is 19 residues long. CDR3 DNA sequence: TGTGCCAGCAGTCCCCGTCGGCTCGCCCTGTTATCCTCTGGAAACACCATATATTTT. It is translated as CASSPRRLALLSSGNTIYF.